Listed below are T cell receptor beta chains from one sample, sequenced in a study of molecular identifiers for immune sequencing clone quantification. Using its own MiXCR run on the PCR reads, TCRdb lists one record per CDR3 protein. Found here are about 36,000 distinct CDR3 sequences, approximately 17% of them singletons; the top ten hold about 6.7%. The sequencing input was naive CD8+ T cells from blood, with Jurkat cell RNA spiked in. These receptors were taken from a human donor in good health. Some libraries in this study had Jurkat cell RNA spiked in. The CDR3 runs from the conserved cysteine through the conserved F or W. Size is omitted from some rows. Given values are once, few, many or a class for expanded clones.

TRBV28	11	many	CASSLGLKQYF
TRBV2	12	-	CASRVGSNEQFF
TRBV4-3	13	-	CASSQGPGDEQFF
TRBV13	13	-	CASSLGAEETQYF
TRBV6-1	12	many	CASTLSGYEQYF
TRBV7-9	15	medium-sized	CASSLGTGSHYEQYF
TRBV9	13	-	CASQREGRDEQFF
TRBV7-2	18	few	CASSPGWGWRDSGNTIYF
TRBV5-6	14	many	CASSYGLAGYEQYF
TRBV20-1	14	-	CSARGLAGLYEQYF
TRBV4-1	15	many	CASSQPSGQGGTQYF
TRBV20-1	15	-	CSAEAGTGAADTQYF
TRBV14	16	many	CASSTVQGPPYNEQFF
TRBV5-6	15	many	CASSLGGGWGQPQHF
TRBV6-2/TRBV6-3	16	few	CASSYTLTEGGTEAFF
TRBV27	15	many	CATPLYPQGGQPQHF
TRBV10-3	13	many	CAISEGAAGELFF
TRBV9	14	many	CASSVGDRGREQFF
TRBV7-2	17	many	CASSLKARQGSNQPQHF
TRBV20-1	19	many	CSARDDRDRGGTGANVLTF
TRBV20-1	14	many	CSARDLREGREQFF
TRBV25-1	11	few	CASSEFWEQYF
TRBV27	13	many	CASSLSGNGELFF
TRBV27	13	many	CASSWGAHQPQHF
TRBV28	15	many	CASSSYAGAGYEQYF
TRBV5-6	15	few	CASSPPGQSYNEQFF
TRBV6-5	15	-	CASSNLMGATGEQFF
TRBV29-1	16	many	CSVGGLGGVHYNEQFF
TRBV5-6	14	-	CASSFQGPNQPQHF
TRBV7-2	15	few	CASSLVQGYTDTQYF
TRBV2	12	many	CASRAGANVLTF
TRBV12-3/TRBV12-4	14	-	CASKEAISYNEQFF
TRBV2	11	-	CASRENYEQYF
TRBV5-6	14	many	CASSLADRPAALHF
TRBV14	16	few	CASSRGRGRINQPQHF
TRBV7-9	15	medium-sized	CASSKQGAGANVLTF
TRBV19	16	few	CASSIISGQGAYEQYF
TRBV9	14	few	CASSIARGTPEQFF
TRBV27	14	-	CASRNFNSYNEQFF
TRBV7-9	13	few	CASSFIEDQKQFF
TRBV20-1	18	medium-sized	CSARHVAQTSGRAREQFF
TRBV28	14	few	CASSPRTLEMTQYF
TRBV28	15	many	CASSKPGRNSYEQYF
TRBV7-2	16	many	CASSLFRTGGLDTQYF
TRBV6-5	19	-	CASSYSGQGRRGGTGELFF
TRBV28	15	many	CASSLNVQGRDTQYF
TRBV7-2	16	-	CASRSGQVLSNTEAYF
TRBV28	16	many	CASSFYSGINEHTQYF